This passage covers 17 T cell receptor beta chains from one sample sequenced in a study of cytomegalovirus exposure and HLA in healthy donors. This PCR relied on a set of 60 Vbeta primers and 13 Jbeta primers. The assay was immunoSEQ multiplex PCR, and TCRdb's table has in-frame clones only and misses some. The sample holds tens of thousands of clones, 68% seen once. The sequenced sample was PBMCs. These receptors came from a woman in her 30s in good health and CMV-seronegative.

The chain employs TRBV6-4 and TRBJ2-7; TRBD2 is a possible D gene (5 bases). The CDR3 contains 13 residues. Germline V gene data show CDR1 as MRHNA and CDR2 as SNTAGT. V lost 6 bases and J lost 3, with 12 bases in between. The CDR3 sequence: CASSGRDHYEQYF. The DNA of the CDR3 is TGTGCCAGCAGCGGACGGGATCACTACGAGCAGTACTTC.

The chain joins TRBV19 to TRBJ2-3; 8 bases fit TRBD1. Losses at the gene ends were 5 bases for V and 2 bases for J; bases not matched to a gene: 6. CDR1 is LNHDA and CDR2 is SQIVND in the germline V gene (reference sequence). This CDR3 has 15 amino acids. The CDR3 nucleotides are TGTGCCAGTAGTTCCGACAGGGGTTTCACAGATACGCAGTATTTT. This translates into CASSSDRGFTDTQYF.

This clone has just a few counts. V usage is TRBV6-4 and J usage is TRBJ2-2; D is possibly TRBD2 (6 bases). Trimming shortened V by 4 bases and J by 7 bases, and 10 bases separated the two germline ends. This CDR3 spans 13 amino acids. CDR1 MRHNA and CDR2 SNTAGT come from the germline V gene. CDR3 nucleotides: TGTGCCAGCAGTGTACGGGAGAACGGGGAGCTGTTTTTT. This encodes CASSVRENGELFF.

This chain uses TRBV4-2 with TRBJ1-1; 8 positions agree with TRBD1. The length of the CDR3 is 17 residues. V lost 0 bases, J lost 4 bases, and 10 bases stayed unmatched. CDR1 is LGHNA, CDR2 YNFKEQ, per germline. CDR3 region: CASSQEDRVAGGTEAFF. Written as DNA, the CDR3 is TGTGCCAGCAGCCAAGAGGACAGGGTCGCTGGAGGCACTGAAGCTTTCTTT.

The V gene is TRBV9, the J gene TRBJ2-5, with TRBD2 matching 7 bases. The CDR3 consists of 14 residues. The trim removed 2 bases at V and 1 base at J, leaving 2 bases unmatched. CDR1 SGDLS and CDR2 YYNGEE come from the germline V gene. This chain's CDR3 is CASSVGGSQETQYF. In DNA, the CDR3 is TGTGCCAGCAGCGTGGGGGGGTCCCAAGAGACCCAGTACTTC.

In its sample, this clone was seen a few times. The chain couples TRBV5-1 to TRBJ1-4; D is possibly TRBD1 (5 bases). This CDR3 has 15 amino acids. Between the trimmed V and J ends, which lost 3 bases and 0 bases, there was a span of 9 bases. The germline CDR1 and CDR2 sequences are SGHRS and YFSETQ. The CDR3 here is CASSWMTATNEKLFF. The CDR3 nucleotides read TGCGCCAGCAGCTGGATGACAGCAACTAATGAAAAACTGTTTTTT. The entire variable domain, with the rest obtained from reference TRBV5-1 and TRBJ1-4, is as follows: KAGVTQTPRYLIKTRGQQVTLSCSPISGHRSVSWYQQTPGQGLQFLFEYFSETQRNKGNFPGRFSGRQFSNSRSEMNVSTLELGDSALYLCASSWMTATNEKLFFGSGTQLSVL.

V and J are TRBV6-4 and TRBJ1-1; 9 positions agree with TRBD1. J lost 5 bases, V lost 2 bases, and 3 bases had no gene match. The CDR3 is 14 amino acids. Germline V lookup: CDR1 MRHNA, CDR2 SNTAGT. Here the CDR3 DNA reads TGTGCCAGCAGTGACGACAGGGGGGGAACTGAAGCTTTCTTT. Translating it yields CASSDDRGGTEAFF.

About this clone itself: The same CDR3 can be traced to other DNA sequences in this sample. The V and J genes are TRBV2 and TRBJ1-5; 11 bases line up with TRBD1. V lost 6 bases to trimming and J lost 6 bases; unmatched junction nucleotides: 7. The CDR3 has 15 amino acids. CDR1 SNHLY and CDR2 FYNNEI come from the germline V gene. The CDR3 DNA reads TGTGCCAGCAGGGACAGGGGGCTGCAATTTCAGCCCCAGCATTTT. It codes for CASRDRGLQFQPQHF.

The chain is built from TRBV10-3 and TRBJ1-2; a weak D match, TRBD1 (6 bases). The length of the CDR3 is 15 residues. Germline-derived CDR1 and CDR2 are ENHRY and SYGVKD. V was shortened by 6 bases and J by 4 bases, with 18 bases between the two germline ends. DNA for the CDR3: TGTGCCATCAGGGCTACAGGGAGTCGCGGCTATGGCTACACCTTC. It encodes CAIRATGSRGYGYTF.

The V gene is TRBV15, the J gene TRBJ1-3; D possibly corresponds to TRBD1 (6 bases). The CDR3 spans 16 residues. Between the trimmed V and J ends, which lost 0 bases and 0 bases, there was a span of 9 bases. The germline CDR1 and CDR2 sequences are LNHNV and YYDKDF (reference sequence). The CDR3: CATSRDQTGSGNTIYF. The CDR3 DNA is TGTGCCACCAGCAGAGATCAGACAGGCTCTGGAAACACCATATATTTT.

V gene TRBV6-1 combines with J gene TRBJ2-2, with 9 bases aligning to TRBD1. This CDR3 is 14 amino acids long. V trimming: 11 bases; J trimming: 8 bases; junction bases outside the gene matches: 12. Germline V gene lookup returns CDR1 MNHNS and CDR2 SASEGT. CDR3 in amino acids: CAGFTGQGWGELFF. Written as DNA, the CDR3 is TGTGCCGGCTTTACTGGACAGGGGTGGGGGGAGCTGTTTTTT.

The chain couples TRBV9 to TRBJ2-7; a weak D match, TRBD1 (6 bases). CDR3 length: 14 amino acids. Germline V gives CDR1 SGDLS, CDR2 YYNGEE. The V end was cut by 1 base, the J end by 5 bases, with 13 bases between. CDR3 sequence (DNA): TGTGCCAGCAGCGTACTAGGGGGAACGGACGAGCAGTACTTC. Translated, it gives CASSVLGGTDEQYF. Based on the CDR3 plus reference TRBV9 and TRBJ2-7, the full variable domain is DSGVTQTPKHLITATGQRVTLRCSPRSGDLSVYWYQQSLDQGLQFLIQYYNGEERAKGNILERFSAQQFPDLHSELNLSSLELGDSALYFCASSVLGGTDEQYFGPGTRLTVT.

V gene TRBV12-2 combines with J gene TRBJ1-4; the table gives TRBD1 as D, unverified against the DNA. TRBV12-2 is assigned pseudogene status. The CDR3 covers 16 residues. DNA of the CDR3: TGTGCAAGTCGCCCCCGTCCGGACAGTGCTAATGAAAAACTGTTTTTT. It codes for CASRPRPDSANEKLFF.

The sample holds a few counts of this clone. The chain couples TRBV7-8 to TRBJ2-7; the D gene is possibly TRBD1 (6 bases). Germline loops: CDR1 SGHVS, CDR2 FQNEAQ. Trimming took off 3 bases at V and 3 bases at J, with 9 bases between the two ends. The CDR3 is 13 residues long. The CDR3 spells CASSFRGVYEQYF. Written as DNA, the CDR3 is TGTGCCAGCAGCTTCAGGGGAGTCTACGAGCAGTACTTC.

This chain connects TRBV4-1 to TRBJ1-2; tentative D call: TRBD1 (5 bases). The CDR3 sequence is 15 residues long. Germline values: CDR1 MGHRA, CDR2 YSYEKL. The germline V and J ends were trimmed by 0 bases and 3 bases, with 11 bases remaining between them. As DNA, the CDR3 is TGCGCCAGCAGCCAAGAAGCGACAGTAGACTATGGCTACACCTTC. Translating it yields CASSQEATVDYGYTF.

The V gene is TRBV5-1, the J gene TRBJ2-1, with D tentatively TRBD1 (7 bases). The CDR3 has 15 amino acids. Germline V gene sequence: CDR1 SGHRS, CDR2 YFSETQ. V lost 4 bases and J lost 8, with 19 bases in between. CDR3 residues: CASSSPATRGHEQFF. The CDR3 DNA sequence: TGCGCCAGCAGCAGTCCTGCGACTAGGGGGCATGAGCAGTTCTTC.

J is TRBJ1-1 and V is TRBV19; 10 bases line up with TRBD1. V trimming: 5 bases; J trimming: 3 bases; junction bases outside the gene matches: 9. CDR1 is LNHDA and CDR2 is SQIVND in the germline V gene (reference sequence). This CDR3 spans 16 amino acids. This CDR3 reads CASSGDRGFLDTEAFF. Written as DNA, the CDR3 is TGTGCCAGTAGTGGGGACAGGGGTTTTTTGGACACTGAAGCTTTCTTT.